This T cell receptor (beta chain) was recovered during a study of hypomethylating agent response in myelodysplastic syndrome. Overall study context: Donors were myelodysplastic syndrome patients: 2 female, roughly nine male.

Trimming took off 0 bases at V and 8 bases at J, with 16 bases between the two ends. The CDR3 runs 16 residues. CDR1 and CDR2 (germline): MGHRA, YSYEKL. In regard to this clone: Its antigen remains unknown.

Study outcomes and limitations: Across all patients and within response groups, hypomethylating treatment left richness, diversity and clonality without significant change.

The table came from immunoSEQ multiplex PCR; TCRdb's copy has only in-frame clones and leaves some out. The table lists approximately 6,800 clones, 85% to 90% of them singletons. This chain joins TRBV4-1 and TRBJ2-2; D remains ambiguous. This clonotype was sampled from a human donor with myelodysplastic syndrome. The sequencing here drew on bone marrow, taken before or after starting hypomethylating agent treatment for myelodysplastic syndrome (not recorded which). The DNA for the CDR3 is TGCGCCAGCAGCCAAGAGGGTTCGCAACTCCTAGGGGAGCTGTTTTTT. Its protein is CASSQEGSQLLGELFF.